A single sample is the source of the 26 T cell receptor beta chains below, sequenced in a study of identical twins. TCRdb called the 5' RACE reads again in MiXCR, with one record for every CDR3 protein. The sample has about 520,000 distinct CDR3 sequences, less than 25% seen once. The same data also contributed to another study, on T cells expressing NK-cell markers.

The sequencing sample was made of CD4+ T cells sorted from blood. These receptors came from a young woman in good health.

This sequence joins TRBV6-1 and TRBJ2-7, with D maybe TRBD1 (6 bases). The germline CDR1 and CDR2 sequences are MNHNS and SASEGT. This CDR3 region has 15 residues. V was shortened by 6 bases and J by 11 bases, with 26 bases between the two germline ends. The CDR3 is CASSDVAGASLREYF. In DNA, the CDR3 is TGTGCCAGCAGCGACGTGGCAGGGGCTTCACTTAGGGAGTACTTC.

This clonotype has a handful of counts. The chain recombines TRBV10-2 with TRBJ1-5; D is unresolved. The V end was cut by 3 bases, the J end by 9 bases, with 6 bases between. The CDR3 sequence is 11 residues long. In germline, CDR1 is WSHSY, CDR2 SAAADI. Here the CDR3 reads CASSELGPQHF. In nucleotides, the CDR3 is TGCGCCAGCAGTGAACTCGGGCCCCAGCATTTT.

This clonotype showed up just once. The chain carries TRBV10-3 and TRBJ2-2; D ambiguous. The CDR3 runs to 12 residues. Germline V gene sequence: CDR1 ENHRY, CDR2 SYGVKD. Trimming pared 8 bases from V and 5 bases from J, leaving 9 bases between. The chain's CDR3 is CAIGDATGELFF. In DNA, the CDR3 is TGTGCCATCGGGGATGCGACCGGGGAGCTGTTTTTT.

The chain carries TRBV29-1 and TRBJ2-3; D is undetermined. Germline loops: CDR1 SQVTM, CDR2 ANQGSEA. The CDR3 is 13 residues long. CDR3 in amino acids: CSWSKPVTDTQYF. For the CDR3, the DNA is TGCAGTTGGTCGAAACCCGTCACAGATACGCAGTATTTT.

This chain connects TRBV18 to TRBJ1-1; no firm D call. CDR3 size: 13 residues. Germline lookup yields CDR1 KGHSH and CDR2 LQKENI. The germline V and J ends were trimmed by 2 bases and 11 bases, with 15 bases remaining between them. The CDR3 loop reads CASSPGRESEAFF. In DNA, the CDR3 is TGTGCCAGCTCACCAGGGAGAGAGAGTGAGGCTTTCTTT.

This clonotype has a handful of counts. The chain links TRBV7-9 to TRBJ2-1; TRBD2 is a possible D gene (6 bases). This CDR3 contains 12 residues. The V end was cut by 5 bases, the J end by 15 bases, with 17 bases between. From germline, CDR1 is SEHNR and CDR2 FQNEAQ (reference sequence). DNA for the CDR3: TGTGCCAGCAGCCGAAGCCGGGACTCAGTGTTCTTC. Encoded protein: CASSRSRDSVFF. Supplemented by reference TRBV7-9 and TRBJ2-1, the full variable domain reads DTGVSQNPRHKITKRGQNVTFRCDPISEHNRLYWYRQTLGQGPEFLTYFQNEAQLEKSRLLSDRFSAERPKGSFSTLEIQRTEQGDSAMYLCASSRSRDSVFFGPGTRLTVL.

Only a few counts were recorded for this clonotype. In DNA form, the CDR3 reads TGCAGTGCTAGGCCTCCAGCGGGGGCCATCCAAGAGACCCAGTACTTC. Translated, it gives CSARPPAGAIQETQYF. This chain joins TRBV20-1 and TRBJ2-5, with TRBD2 identical over 8 bases. CDR1 DFQATT and CDR2 SNEGSKA come from the germline V gene (reference sequence). With V trimmed by 3 bases and J by 1 base, 10 bases remained unmatched. CDR3 length: 16 residues.

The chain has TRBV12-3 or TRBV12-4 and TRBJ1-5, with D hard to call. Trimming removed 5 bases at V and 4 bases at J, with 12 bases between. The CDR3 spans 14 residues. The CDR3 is CASSGRHRNQPQHF. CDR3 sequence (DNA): TGTGCCAGCAGTGGACGACACCGTAATCAGCCCCAGCATTTT.

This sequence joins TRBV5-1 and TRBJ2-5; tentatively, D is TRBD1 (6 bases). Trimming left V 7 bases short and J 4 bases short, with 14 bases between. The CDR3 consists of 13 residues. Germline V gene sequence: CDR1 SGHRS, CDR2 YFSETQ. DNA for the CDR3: TGCGCCAGCGCGCAAACAGGGCCAGAGACCCAGTACTTC. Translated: CASAQTGPETQYF.

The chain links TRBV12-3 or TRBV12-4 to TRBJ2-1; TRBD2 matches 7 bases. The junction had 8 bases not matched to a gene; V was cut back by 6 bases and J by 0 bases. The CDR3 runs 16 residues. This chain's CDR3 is CASRPGTTHSYNEQFF. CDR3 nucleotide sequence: TGTGCCAGCAGACCAGGGACTACCCACTCCTACAATGAGCAGTTCTTC.

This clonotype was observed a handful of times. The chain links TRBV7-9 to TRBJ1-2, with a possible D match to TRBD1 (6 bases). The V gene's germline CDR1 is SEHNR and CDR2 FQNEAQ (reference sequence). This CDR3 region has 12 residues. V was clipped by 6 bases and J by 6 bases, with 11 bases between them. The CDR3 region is CASRGQDHGYTF. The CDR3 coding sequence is TGTGCCAGCAGGGGACAAGACCATGGCTACACCTTC.

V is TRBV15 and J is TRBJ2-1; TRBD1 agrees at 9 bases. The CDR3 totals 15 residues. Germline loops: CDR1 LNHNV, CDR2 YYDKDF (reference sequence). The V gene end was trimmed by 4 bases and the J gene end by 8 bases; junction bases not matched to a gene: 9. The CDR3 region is CATSTPGTGSHEQFF. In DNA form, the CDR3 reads TGTGCCACCAGCACCCCCGGGACAGGGTCCCATGAGCAGTTCTTC.

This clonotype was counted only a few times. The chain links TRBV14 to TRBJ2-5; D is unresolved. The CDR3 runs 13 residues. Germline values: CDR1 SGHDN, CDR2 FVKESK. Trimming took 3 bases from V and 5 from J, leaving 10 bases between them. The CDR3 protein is CASSQGISETQYF. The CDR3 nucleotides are TGTGCCAGCAGCCAGGGCATCAGCGAGACCCAGTACTTC.

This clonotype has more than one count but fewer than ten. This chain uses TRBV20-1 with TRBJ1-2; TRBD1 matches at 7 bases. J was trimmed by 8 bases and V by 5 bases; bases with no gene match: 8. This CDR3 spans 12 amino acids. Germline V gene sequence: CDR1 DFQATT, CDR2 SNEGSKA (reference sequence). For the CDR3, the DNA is TGCAGTGCTGGGACAGAGCTGGGAGGCTACACCTTC. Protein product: CSAGTELGGYTF.

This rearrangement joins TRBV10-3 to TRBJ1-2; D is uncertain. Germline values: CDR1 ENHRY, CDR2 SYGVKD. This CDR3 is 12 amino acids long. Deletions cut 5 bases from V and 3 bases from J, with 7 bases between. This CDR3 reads CAISRTDYGYTF. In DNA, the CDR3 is TGTGCCATCAGTCGGACGGACTATGGCTACACCTTC.

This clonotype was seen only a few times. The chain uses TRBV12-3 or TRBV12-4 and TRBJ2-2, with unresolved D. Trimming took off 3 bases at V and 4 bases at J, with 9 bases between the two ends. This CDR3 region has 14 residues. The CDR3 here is CASSLFAITGELFF. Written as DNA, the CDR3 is TGTGCCAGCAGTTTGTTTGCGATCACCGGGGAGCTGTTTTTT.

CDR3 coding DNA: TGTGCCAGCATTTCGACTAGCGGGGGGTACAATGAGCAGTTCTTC. The encoded protein is CASISTSGGYNEQFF. The gene calls are TRBV6-5 and TRBJ2-1; TRBD2 agrees at 13 bases. CDR1 MNHEY and CDR2 SVGAGI come from the germline V gene. V shed 7 bases, J shed 4 bases, and the junction held 4 bases outside the gene matches. The CDR3 sequence is 15 residues long.

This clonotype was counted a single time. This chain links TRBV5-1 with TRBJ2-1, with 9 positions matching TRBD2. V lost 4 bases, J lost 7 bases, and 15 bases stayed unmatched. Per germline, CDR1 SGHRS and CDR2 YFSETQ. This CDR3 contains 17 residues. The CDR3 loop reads CASSTYSRAGGPNEQFF. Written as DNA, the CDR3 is TGCGCCAGCAGCACTTATTCCCGGGCGGGAGGGCCGAATGAGCAGTTCTTC.

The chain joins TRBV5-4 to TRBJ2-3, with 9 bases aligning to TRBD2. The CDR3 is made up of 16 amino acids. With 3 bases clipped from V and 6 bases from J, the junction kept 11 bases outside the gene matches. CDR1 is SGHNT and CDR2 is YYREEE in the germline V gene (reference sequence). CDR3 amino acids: CASSSGTSSIRDTQYF. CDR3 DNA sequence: TGTGCCAGCAGCTCCGGGACTAGCTCCATTCGGGATACGCAGTATTTT.

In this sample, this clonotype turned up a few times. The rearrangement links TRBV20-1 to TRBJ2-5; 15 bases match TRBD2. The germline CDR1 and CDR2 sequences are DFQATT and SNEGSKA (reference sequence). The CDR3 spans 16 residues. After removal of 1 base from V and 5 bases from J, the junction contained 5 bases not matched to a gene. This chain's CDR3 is CSARGTSGRAVETQYF. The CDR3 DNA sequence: TGCAGTGCTAGAGGGACTAGCGGGAGGGCCGTGGAGACCCAGTACTTC.

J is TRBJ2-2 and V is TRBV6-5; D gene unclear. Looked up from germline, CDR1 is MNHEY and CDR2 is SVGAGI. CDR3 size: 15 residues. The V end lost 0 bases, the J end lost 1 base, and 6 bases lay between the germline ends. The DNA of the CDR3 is TGTGCCAGCAGTTACTCCCCAGGGAACACCGGGGAGCTGTTTTTT. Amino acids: CASSYSPGNTGELFF.

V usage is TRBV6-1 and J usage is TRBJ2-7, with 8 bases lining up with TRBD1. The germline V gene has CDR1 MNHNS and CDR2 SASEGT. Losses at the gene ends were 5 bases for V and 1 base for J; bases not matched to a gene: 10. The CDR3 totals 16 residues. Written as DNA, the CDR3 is TGTGCCAGCAGTCGCATCAGGGGGCCGACTTCCTACGAGCAGTACTTC. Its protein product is CASSRIRGPTSYEQYF.

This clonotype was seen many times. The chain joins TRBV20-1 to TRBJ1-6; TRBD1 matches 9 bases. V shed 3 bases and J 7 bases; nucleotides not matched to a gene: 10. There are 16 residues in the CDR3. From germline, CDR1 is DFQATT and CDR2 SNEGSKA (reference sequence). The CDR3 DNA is TGCAGTGCTAGGACATGGGACAGGGATATCAATTCACCCCTCCACTTT. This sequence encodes CSARTWDRDINSPLHF.

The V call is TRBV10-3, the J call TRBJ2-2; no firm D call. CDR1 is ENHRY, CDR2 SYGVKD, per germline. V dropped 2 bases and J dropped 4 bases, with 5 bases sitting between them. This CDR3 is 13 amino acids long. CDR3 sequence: CAISERSTGELFF. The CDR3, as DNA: TGTGCCATCAGTGAGCGGAGCACCGGGGAGCTGTTTTTT.

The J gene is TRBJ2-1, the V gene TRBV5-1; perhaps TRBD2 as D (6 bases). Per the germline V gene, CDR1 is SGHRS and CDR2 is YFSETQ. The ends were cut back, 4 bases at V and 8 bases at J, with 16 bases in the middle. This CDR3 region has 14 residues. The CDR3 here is CASSPGTARHEQFF. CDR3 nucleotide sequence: TGCGCCAGCAGCCCGGGGACTGCCCGTCATGAGCAGTTCTTC.

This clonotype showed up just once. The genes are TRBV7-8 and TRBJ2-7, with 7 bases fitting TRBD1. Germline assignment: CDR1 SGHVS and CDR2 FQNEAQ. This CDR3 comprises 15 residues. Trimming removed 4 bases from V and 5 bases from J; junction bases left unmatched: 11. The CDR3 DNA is TGTGCCAGCAGCTCGCTGGTGACAGGGAACGACGAGCAGTACTTC. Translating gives CASSSLVTGNDEQYF.